Listed below are T cell receptor beta chains from one sample, sequenced in a study of blood T cell repertoires in COVID-19. Here immunoSEQ multiplex PCR was the method, and the copy in TCRdb shows in-frame clones only, minus some. The data show some 180,000 clones, approximately 80% seen once. The sequencing sample was made of PBMCs or T cells enriched from blood (not recorded which). The receptors come from a man aged 60-69 years who had been exposed to COVID-19. The CDR3 runs from the conserved cysteine through the conserved F or W. The D gene is left open where the match is weak. Size values are once, few and many counts, or a class for expanded clones, and some rows have none.

TRBJ1-4,TRBV5-1,NA,18,TRBD1,CASSLEGTGAYFDEKLFF,TGCGCCAGCAGCTTGGAGGGGACAGGGGCCTACTTCGATGAAAAACTGTTTTTT
TRBJ2-7,TRBV6-5,NA,13,NA,CASSYIQGFEQYF,TGTGCCAGCAGTTACATACAGGGTTTCGAGCAGTACTTC
TRBJ2-1,TRBV5-4,NA,14,NA,CASSLDLLLNEQFF,TGTGCCAGCAGCTTGGATTTACTACTAAATGAGCAGTTCTTC
TRBJ2-7,TRBV29-1,NA,14,TRBD1,CSVDFGQGVYEQYF,TGCAGCGTTGATTTTGGACAGGGGGTTTACGAGCAGTACTTC
TRBJ1-4,TRBV12-2,NA,13,NA,CASSRHVNEKLFF,TGTGCAAGTTCCCGACACGTTAATGAAAAACTGTTTTTT
TRBJ1-1,TRBV19,once,13,TRBD1,CASSPQGVAEAFF,TGTGCCAGTAGCCCACAGGGGGTGGCTGAAGCTTTCTTT
TRBJ2-7,TRBV5-1,few,17,TRBD2,CASSLGLAGGNHYEQYF,TGCGCCAGCAGCTTGGGGCTAGCGGGAGGAAATCACTACGAGCAGTACTTC
TRBJ2-3,TRBV12-3/TRBV12-4,NA,13,NA,CASGPAGIDTQYF,TGTGCCAGCGGCCCGGCGGGGATAGATACGCAGTATTTT
TRBJ1-5,TRBV6-5,NA,13,NA,CASSQIGGQPQHF,TGTGCCAGCAGTCAAATAGGGGGACAGCCCCAGCATTTT
TRBJ2-1,TRBV24-1,NA,16,TRBD2,CATSDPLAGGPNEQFF,TGTGCCACCAGTGATCCCCTAGCGGGAGGGCCCAATGAGCAGTTCTTC
TRBJ2-7,TRBV6-5,once,14,NA,CASSSPLRWYEQYF,TGTGCCAGCAGTAGCCCCCTCCGATGGTACGAGCAGTACTTC
TRBJ1-5,TRBV28,once,16,NA,CASSLWGGWGNQPQHF,TGTGCCAGCAGTTTATGGGGAGGTTGGGGCAATCAGCCCCAGCATTTT
TRBJ2-1,TRBV9,NA,16,TRBD2,CASSALAGGFGNEQFF,TGTGCCAGCAGCGCCCTAGCGGGAGGGTTTGGGAATGAGCAGTTCTTC
TRBJ1-1,TRBV6-5,NA,15,NA,CASTQVLGQNTEAFF,TGTGCCAGCACCCAAGTCCTAGGCCAGAACACTGAAGCTTTCTTT
TRBJ1-1,TRBV27,NA,14,NA,CASSLTPGATEAFF,TGTGCCAGCAGTTTAACGCCAGGGGCGACTGAAGCTTTCTTT
TRBJ2-3,TRBV7-3,NA,16,NA,CASSLIAGVFTDTQYF,TGTGCCAGCAGCCTTATCGCAGGGGTGTTTACAGATACGCAGTATTTT
TRBJ2-7,TRBV2,NA,15,TRBD1,CASSDRDRSSYEQYF,TGTGCCAGCAGTGATAGGGACAGGAGCTCCTACGAGCAGTACTTC
TRBJ2-7,TRBV27,NA,14,TRBD2,CASSFSGDYYEQYF,TGTGCCAGCAGTTTTAGCGGGGATTACTACGAGCAGTACTTC
TRBJ2-1,TRBV14,NA,16,TRBD2,CASSPPGGGYYNEQFF,TGTGCCAGCAGCCCGCCGGGGGGTGGATACTACAATGAGCAGTTCTTC
TRBJ1-5,TRBV27,NA,15,TRBD1,CASSLDRGFRQPQHF,TGTGCCAGCAGTTTGGACAGGGGGTTTCGTCAGCCCCAGCATTTT
TRBJ2-2,TRBV27,NA,17,TRBD1,CASSFSGQLANTGELFF,TGTGCCAGCAGTTTCTCGGGACAGCTCGCGAACACCGGGGAGCTGTTTTTT
TRBJ1-3,TRBV19,NA,16,TRBD1,CASSVTGQGFGNTIYF,TGTGCCAGTAGTGTGACGGGACAGGGTTTTGGAAACACCATATATTTT
TRBJ2-5,TRBV28,many,15,NA,CASSLLGQYQETQYF,TGTGCCAGCAGTTTATTGGGGCAGTACCAAGAGACCCAGTACTTC
TRBJ2-7,TRBV18,NA,13,TRBD1,CASSPRTGNEQYF,TGTGCCAGCTCACCACGGACAGGGAACGAGCAGTACTTC
TRBJ2-3,TRBV7-9,NA,16,NA,CASSARGGDRTDTQYF,TGTGCCAGCAGCGCTCGAGGGGGGGATCGGACAGATACGCAGTATTTT
TRBJ2-7,TRBV6-5,NA,14,TRBD1,CASRTRGQGGEQYF,TGTGCCAGCAGGACCAGGGGGCAAGGTGGCGAGCAGTACTTC
TRBJ2-7,TRBV18,NA,15,NA,CASSPPWAVAYEQYF,TGTGCCAGCTCACCACCCTGGGCAGTTGCCTACGAGCAGTACTTC
TRBJ2-3,TRBV24-1,NA,14,NA,CATSVQGGTDTQYF,TGTGCCACCAGTGTTCAGGGCGGTACAGATACGCAGTATTTT
TRBJ2-7,TRBV27,NA,14,NA,CATHPGTKSYEQYF,TGTGCCACCCACCCCGGGACAAAATCCTACGAGCAGTACTTC
TRBJ2-7,TRBV11-2,NA,15,TRBD2,CASSLELAGVYEQYF,TGTGCCAGCAGCTTAGAACTAGCGGGAGTCTACGAGCAGTACTTC
TRBJ2-2,TRBV2,NA,13,TRBD1,CASKTGGTGELFF,TGTGCCAGCAAAACAGGGGGTACCGGGGAGCTGTTTTTT
TRBJ1-2,TRBV12-3/TRBV12-4,NA,13,NA,CASSQGPVYGYTF,TGTGCCAGCTCACAGGGACCCGTCTATGGCTACACCTTC
TRBJ2-2,TRBV5-1,NA,17,TRBD2,CASSSGLAGANTGELFF,TGCGCCAGCAGCTCCGGACTAGCGGGAGCAAACACCGGGGAGCTGTTTTTT
TRBJ1-5,TRBV30,once,15,NA,CAWRDRGGSNQPQHF,TGTGCCTGGAGGGATCGGGGAGGGAGCAATCAGCCCCAGCATTTT
TRBJ1-6,TRBV6-5,NA,16,TRBD1,CASSYVGTAYNSPLHF,TGTGCCAGCAGTTACGTGGGGACAGCTTATAATTCACCCCTCCACTTT